This T cell receptor (beta chain) is drawn from a study of identical twins. This CDR3 has 13 residues. Germline CDR1 SQVTM, CDR2 ANQGSEA. General study findings and limits: There was more out-of-frame TCR alpha sharing in monozygotic twins than models estimated.

Worth noting for this clonotype: Antigen: not known. An end of the junction does not agree with germline; a read error may underlie this.

TCRdb reprocessed the 5' RACE reads with MiXCR, giving one entry per CDR3 protein. The table includes 410,000 or so distinct CDR3 sequences, roughly 20% detected once. Sequencing was performed on naive T cells sorted from blood. This TCR was sampled from a man aged 50 to 60 in good health. This sequence joins TRBV29-1 and TRBJ2-7; D assignment may be TRBD1 or TRBD2 (6 bases each). The CDR3 nucleotides read TGCAGCGTGGGGGCGGGACTCTCCAACGAGCAGTACTTC. Protein: CSVGAGLSNEQYF.